The 28 T cell receptor beta chains below all came from one sample that was sequenced in a study of blood T cells in healthy people across ages. Sample-barcoded 5' priming and a J-beta primer mix drove a second PCR of about 6 to 11 cycles. TCRdb re-analysed the 5' RACE reads in MiXCR, keeping a single row per CDR3 protein. This table holds over 1,200,000 distinct CDR3 sequences, approximately 59% found once. Specimen: blood. The source is a man aged 18 to 29 in good health.

The chain has TRBV6-5 and TRBJ2-7; 8 nucleotides align to TRBD2. The tail of the sequence fits TRBJ2-5 better, so the J call may be wrong. The CDR3 has 15 residues. Germline V gene data show CDR1 as MNHEY and CDR2 as SVGAGI. The CDR3 region is CASGGVSGALETQYF. The CDR3 region has the DNA TGTGCCAGTGGGGGGGTTAGCGGGGCTCTGGAGACCCAGTACTTC.

The chain carries TRBV27 and TRBJ2-1; D ambiguous. The CDR3 consists of 14 residues. Trimming removed 3 bases at V and 13 bases at J, with 19 bases between. The germline V gene has CDR1 MNHEY and CDR2 SMNVEV (reference sequence). The chain's CDR3 is CASSFGSLQETQFF. CDR3 coding DNA: TGTGCCAGCAGTTTCGGTAGTCTCCAAGAGACCCAGTTCTTC.

This clonotype was seen more than once but under ten times. The chain uses TRBV7-2 and TRBJ1-2; TRBD1 agrees at 8 bases. The CDR3 covers 16 residues. Germline CDR1 reads SGHTA; CDR2 reads FQGNSA. Germline trimming cut 5 bases from V and 7 bases from J; bases unmatched to any gene: 15. The CDR3 region is CASSLSPQGESSGYTF. The CDR3 nucleotides are TGTGCCAGCAGCCTATCCCCACAGGGGGAGAGTAGTGGCTACACCTTC.

The chain uses TRBV28 and TRBJ2-3, with 13 bases identical to TRBD2. This CDR3 is 16 amino acids long. With V trimmed by 2 bases and J by 6 bases, 5 bases remained unmatched. Germline V gene sequence: CDR1 MDHEN, CDR2 SYDVKM. The CDR3: CASSLTLAGGFDTQYF. CDR3 in DNA: TGTGCCAGCAGTTTAACACTAGCGGGGGGGTTCGATACGCAGTATTTT.

A note on this clonotype: At one boundary the junction diverges from the germline segment, which might be a read error. The chain employs TRBV14 and TRBJ2-5, with D tentatively TRBD1 (5 bases). The CDR3 covers 13 residues. Germline CDR1 reads SGHDN; CDR2 reads FVKESK. CDR3 sequence: CDSSTRGSETQYF. In DNA, the CDR3 is TGTGACAGCAGCACAAGGGGATCTGAGACCCAGTACTTC.

This clonotype was seen just once. The chain employs TRBV7-9 and TRBJ2-1; 8 bases fit TRBD2. The CDR3 extends over 15 amino acids. CDR1 and CDR2 (germline): SEHNR, FQNEAQ (reference sequence). Germline trimming cut 5 bases from V and 4 bases from J; bases unmatched to any gene: 7. The CDR3 reads CASSPRLATYNEQFF. Here the CDR3 DNA reads TGTGCCAGCAGCCCCCGACTAGCGACTTACAATGAGCAGTTCTTC.

The CDR3 nucleotides read TGTGCCACCAGCACAGGGACCGCAGATACGCAGTATTTT. It translates to CATSTGTADTQYF. V usage is TRBV24-1 and J usage is TRBJ2-3; D possibly corresponds to TRBD1 (6 bases). The germline CDR1 and CDR2 sequences are KGHDR and SFDVKD. This CDR3 comprises 13 residues. The germline V and J ends were trimmed by 7 bases and 4 bases, with 11 bases remaining between them.

This clonotype came up a few times. The chain uses TRBV11-2 and TRBJ1-5; 10 nucleotides align to TRBD1. The germline gives CDR1 SGHAT, CDR2 FQNNGV. There are 15 residues in the CDR3. The J segment lost 1 base and the V segment lost 4 bases, leaving 1 base of the junction unmatched. CDR3: CASSWGQGSNQPQHF. For the CDR3, the DNA is TGTGCCAGCAGCTGGGGACAGGGGAGCAATCAGCCCCAGCATTTT.

Only a few counts were recorded for this clonotype. This chain links TRBV15 with TRBJ2-7; TRBD2 matches 7 bases. The J segment lost 5 bases and the V segment lost 4 bases, leaving 17 bases of the junction unmatched. This CDR3 region has 17 residues. Looked up from germline, CDR1 is LNHNV and CDR2 is YYDKDF (reference sequence). The DNA of the CDR3 is TGTGCCACCAGCAACCTTATCACGGGACTATCTCCCAACGAGCAGTACTTC. Amino acid sequence: CATSNLITGLSPNEQYF.

Concerning this clonotype: This sequence may be a read error, since a much larger clone differs from it by one base. J is TRBJ2-5 and V is TRBV20-1; 10 bases are a match to TRBD2. J was trimmed by 11 bases and V by 3 bases; bases with no gene match: 12. The V gene's germline CDR1 is DFQATT and CDR2 SNEGSKA (reference sequence). The CDR3 has 14 residues. CDR3 region: CSASRSGGANEQYF. Here the CDR3 DNA reads TGCAGTGCTAGTCGGAGCGGGGGGGCGAATGAGCAGTACTTC.

V gene TRBV20-1 combines with J gene TRBJ1-2; a weak D match, TRBD1 (5 bases). V lost 1 base and J 4 bases, leaving 10 bases between the germline ends. The germline CDR1 and CDR2 sequences are DFQATT and SNEGSKA (reference sequence). This CDR3 is 13 amino acids long. As DNA, the CDR3 is TGCAGTGCTAGAGTGGGGGGTGTCTATGGCTACACCTTC. Translated: CSARVGGVYGYTF.

This chain links TRBV15 with TRBJ2-6; D may be TRBD1 (5 bases). The CDR3 length is 18 residues. The ends were cut back, 1 base at V and 4 bases at J, with 17 bases in the middle. Germline-derived CDR1 and CDR2 are LNHNV and YYDKDF (reference sequence). The CDR3: CATSRGSRDLVGANVLTF. CDR3 DNA: TGTGCCACCAGCAGAGGAAGCAGGGATTTAGTGGGGGCCAACGTCCTGACTTTC.

The genes are TRBV7-2 and TRBJ2-3; possible D gene TRBD1, 5 bases. Germline V CDR1 and CDR2: SGHTA, FQGNSA. V was pared by 4 bases and J by 2 bases, with 13 bases between. The CDR3 loop spans 15 amino acids. In DNA, the CDR3 is TGTGCCAGCAGCTCGGACAACAGAATCACAGATACGCAGTATTTT. The encoded protein is CASSSDNRITDTQYF.

This clonotype was counted between two and nine times. The germline gene is not matched at one end of the junction; a read error may be the cause. The chain links TRBV5-1 to TRBJ2-5; perhaps TRBD1 as D (6 bases). Per the germline V gene, CDR1 is SGHRS and CDR2 is YFSETQ. The CDR3 has 13 amino acids. For the CDR3, the DNA is TGTGCCAGCAGTTTGGGGGCTAGGGAGACCCAGTACTTC. Translation gives CASSLGARETQYF.

The gene calls are TRBV20-1 and TRBJ2-5; D is possibly TRBD1 or TRBD2 (5 bases each). The V end lost 5 bases, the J end lost 5 bases, and 15 bases lay between the germline ends. The germline V gene has CDR1 DFQATT and CDR2 SNEGSKA (reference sequence). The CDR3 spans 13 residues. CDR3 protein: CSAGDRWGETQYF. CDR3 DNA sequence: TGCAGTGCTGGGGATCGGTGGGGGGAGACCCAGTACTTC.

The genes are TRBV4-2 and TRBJ1-6; D remains unclear. From germline, CDR1 is LGHNA and CDR2 YNFKEQ. This CDR3 has 17 amino acids. Trimming took 1 base from V and 6 from J, leaving 16 bases between them. The CDR3 loop reads CASSQVVPRAFNSPLHF. The CDR3 DNA sequence: TGTGCCAGCAGCCAAGTGGTCCCCCGTGCCTTTAATTCACCCCTCCACTTT.

A few counts support this clonotype. The rearrangement uses TRBV27 and TRBJ2-1; D gene unclear. CDR3 length equals 15 residues. The germline V gene encodes CDR1 MNHEY and CDR2 SMNVEV (reference sequence). The V end was cut by 10 bases, the J end by 7 bases, with 23 bases between. In DNA form, the CDR3 reads TGTGCCACCAGCTCTGCCACACGACCTCAAAATGAGCAGTTCTTC. Amino acids: CATSSATRPQNEQFF.

This sequence joins TRBV5-1 and TRBJ1-2; TRBD1 is a possible D gene (6 bases). Germline V gene lookup returns CDR1 SGHRS and CDR2 YFSETQ. V was trimmed by 2 bases and J by 12 bases, leaving 20 bases between them. The CDR3 extends over 14 amino acids. CDR3 nucleotides: TGCGCCAGCAGCTTAGAAGGACAGATCTTAAATCACACCTTC. It is translated as CASSLEGQILNHTF.

The gene calls are TRBV15 and TRBJ1-4; D might be TRBD1 (6 bases). The CDR3 contains 15 residues. The ends were cut back, 5 bases at V and 0 bases at J, with 10 bases in the middle. The germline gives CDR1 LNHNV, CDR2 YYDKDF (reference sequence). CDR3 coding DNA: TGTGCCACCAGCGCGGGACAAGCAACTAATGAAAAACTGTTTTTT. Residues: CATSAGQATNEKLFF.

V is TRBV15 and J is TRBJ2-7; D remains unclear. CDR1 is LNHNV and CDR2 is YYDKDF in the germline V gene (reference sequence). V lost 5 bases, J lost 8 bases, and 25 bases lay in between. This CDR3 has 16 amino acids. CDR3 sequence reads: CATSPNPPQRKNQQYF. The CDR3 DNA follows: TGTGCCACCAGCCCTAACCCCCCCCAGCGAAAGAACCAGCAGTACTTC.

There are a few counts of this clonotype. The chain recombines TRBV4-3 with TRBJ2-7; D is unclear. The germline V gene encodes CDR1 LGHNA and CDR2 YSLEER. The CDR3 spans 15 residues. V was clipped by 1 base and J by 3 bases, with 13 bases between them. Here the CDR3 reads CASSQVLGIGYEQYF. CDR3 DNA sequence: TGCGCCAGCAGCCAAGTGCTGGGGATCGGCTACGAGCAGTACTTC.

The genes are TRBV5-8 and TRBJ2-3; 7 bases are a match to TRBD2. Germline-derived CDR1 and CDR2 are SGHTS and YDEGEE. V lost 5 bases and J lost 4; bases outside the gene matches: 7. The CDR3 length is 14 residues. The CDR3 region has the DNA TGTGCCAGCAGAAGACTAGCAAGTCCAGATACGCAGTATTTT. Translated: CASRRLASPDTQYF.

The rearrangement joins TRBV4-1 to TRBJ2-5, with 7 bases that match TRBD1. The DNA end is a closer match to TRBJ2-7, so the J assignment may be wrong. The CDR3 is 15 amino acids. The germline CDR1 and CDR2 sequences are MGHRA and YSYEKL. The CDR3 DNA reads as TGCGCCAGCAGCCAGCCCCGGGACAGACTTTACGAGCAGTACTTC. It encodes CASSQPRDRLYEQYF.

V usage is TRBV7-9 and J usage is TRBJ2-7; D gene uncertain. Trimming cost V 2 bases and J 0 bases, with 11 bases left between them. Germline V lookup: CDR1 SEHNR, CDR2 FQNEAQ (reference sequence). The CDR3 consists of 15 residues. The CDR3 loop is CASSLSLRSSYEQYF. Here the CDR3 DNA reads TGTGCCAGCAGCTTATCCCTGCGGAGCTCCTACGAGCAGTACTTC.

This clonotype was seen only a few times. V is TRBV7-9 and J is TRBJ2-7; the match to TRBD2 covers 9 bases. From germline, CDR1 is SEHNR and CDR2 FQNEAQ (reference sequence). Trimming took 7 bases from V and 6 from J; bases not matched to a gene: 7. The CDR3 has 13 amino acids. The CDR3 loop is CASTIAGDGEQYF. CDR3 bases: TGTGCCAGCACCATAGCGGGAGACGGCGAGCAGTACTTC.

This clonotype has a handful of counts. The chain has TRBV28 and TRBJ1-5; TRBD1 matches at 7 bases. The CDR3 is 14 residues long. The trim removed 4 bases at V and 3 bases at J, leaving 3 bases unmatched. The V gene's germline CDR1 is MDHEN and CDR2 SYDVKM. The CDR3 bases are TGTGCCAGCAGTTATACAGGGGCCAATCAGCCCCAGCATTTT. Translation gives CASSYTGANQPQHF.

There are a few counts of this clonotype. The V gene is TRBV5-1, the J gene TRBJ2-1, with 8 nucleotides matching TRBD2. The CDR3 length is 12 residues. Trimming cost V 4 bases and J 8 bases; bases outside gene matches: 2. CDR1 is SGHRS, CDR2 YFSETQ, per germline. The CDR3 loop is CASSAGGHEQFF. The DNA of the CDR3 is TGCGCCAGCAGCGCGGGGGGCCATGAGCAGTTCTTC. The whole variable domain, filled in from reference TRBV5-1 and TRBJ2-1, reads KAGVTQTPRYLIKTRGQQVTLSCSPISGHRSVSWYQQTPGQGLQFLFEYFSETQRNKGNFPGRFSGRQFSNSRSEMNVSTLELGDSALYLCASSAGGHEQFFGPGTRLTVL.

This rearrangement joins TRBV10-2 to TRBJ1-2, with D possibly being TRBD1 (6 bases). Per germline, CDR1 WSHSY and CDR2 SAAADI. CDR3 length: 14 residues. The V end lost 2 bases, the J end lost 4 bases, and 11 bases lay between the germline ends. CDR3 protein: CASSERAGVYGYTF. CDR3 nucleotides: TGCGCCAGCAGTGAGAGGGCAGGGGTCTATGGCTACACCTTC.